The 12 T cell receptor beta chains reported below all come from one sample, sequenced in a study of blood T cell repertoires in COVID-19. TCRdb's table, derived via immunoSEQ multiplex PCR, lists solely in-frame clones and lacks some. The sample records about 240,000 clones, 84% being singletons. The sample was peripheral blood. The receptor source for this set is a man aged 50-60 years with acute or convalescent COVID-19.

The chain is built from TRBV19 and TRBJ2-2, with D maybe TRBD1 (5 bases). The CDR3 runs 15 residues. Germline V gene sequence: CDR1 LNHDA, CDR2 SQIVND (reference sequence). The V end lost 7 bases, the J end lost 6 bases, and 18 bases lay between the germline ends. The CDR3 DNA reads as TGTGCCAGTAACGATAAGGGGTTAGGATCCGGGGAGCTGTTTTTT. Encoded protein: CASNDKGLGSGELFF.

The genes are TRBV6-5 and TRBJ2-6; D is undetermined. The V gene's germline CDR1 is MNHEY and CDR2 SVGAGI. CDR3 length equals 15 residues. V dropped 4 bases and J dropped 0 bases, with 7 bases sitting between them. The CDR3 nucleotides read TGTGCCAGCAGTTTTAAGCGCTCTGGGGCCAACGTCCTGACTTTC. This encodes CASSFKRSGANVLTF.

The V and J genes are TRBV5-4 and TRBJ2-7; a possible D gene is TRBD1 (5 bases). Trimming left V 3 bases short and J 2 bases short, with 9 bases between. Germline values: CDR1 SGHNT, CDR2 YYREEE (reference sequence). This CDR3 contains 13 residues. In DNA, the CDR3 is TGTGCCAGCAGCTACAGGCCAACCTACGAGCAGTACTTC. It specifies CASSYRPTYEQYF.

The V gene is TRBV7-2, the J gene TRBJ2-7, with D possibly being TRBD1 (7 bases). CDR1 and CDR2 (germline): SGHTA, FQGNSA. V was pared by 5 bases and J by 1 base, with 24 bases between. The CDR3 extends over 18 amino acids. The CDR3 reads CASSALVTGFRGSYEQYF. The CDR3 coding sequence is TGTGCCAGCAGCGCCCTGGTGACAGGGTTTCGGGGGTCCTACGAGCAGTACTTC.

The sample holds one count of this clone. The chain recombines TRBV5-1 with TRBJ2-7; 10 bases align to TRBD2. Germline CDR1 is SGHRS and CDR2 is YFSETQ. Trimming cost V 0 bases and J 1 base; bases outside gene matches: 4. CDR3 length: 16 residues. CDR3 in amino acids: CASSLVASGGSYEQYF. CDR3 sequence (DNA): TGCGCCAGCAGCTTGGTGGCTAGCGGGGGTTCCTACGAGCAGTACTTC.

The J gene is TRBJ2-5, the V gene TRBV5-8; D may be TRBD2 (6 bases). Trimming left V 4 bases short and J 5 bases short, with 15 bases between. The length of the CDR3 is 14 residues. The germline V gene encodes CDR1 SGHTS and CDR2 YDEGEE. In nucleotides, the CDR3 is TGTGCCAGCAGCCTTAGCGGTTGGGGCGAGACCCAGTACTTC. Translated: CASSLSGWGETQYF.

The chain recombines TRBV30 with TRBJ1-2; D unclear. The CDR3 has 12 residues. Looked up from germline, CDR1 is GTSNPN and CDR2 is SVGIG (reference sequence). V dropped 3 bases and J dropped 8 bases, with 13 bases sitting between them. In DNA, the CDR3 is TGTGCCTGGAGGAAGGCGGCTTCGGGCTACACCTTC. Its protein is CAWRKAASGYTF.

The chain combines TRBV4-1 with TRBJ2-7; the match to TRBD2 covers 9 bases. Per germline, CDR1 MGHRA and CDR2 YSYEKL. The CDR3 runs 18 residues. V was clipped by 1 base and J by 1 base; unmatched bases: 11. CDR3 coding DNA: TGCGCCAGCAGCCAAGCCATTGTGACTAGCGGCCCTTCCTACGAGCAGTACTTC. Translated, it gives CASSQAIVTSGPSYEQYF.

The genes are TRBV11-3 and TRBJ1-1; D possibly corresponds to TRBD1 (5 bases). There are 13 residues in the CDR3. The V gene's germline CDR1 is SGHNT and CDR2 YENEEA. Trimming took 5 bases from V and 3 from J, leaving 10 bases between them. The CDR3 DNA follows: TGTGCCAGCAGCCTAACCAGGGACACTGAAGCTTTCTTT. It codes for CASSLTRDTEAFF.

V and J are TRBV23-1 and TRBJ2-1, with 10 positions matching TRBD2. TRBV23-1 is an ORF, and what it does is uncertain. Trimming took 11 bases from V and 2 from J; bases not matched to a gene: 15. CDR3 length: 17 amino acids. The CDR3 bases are TGCGCCCCCACGACTAGCGGGCTCCTAGTCGCCTACAATGAGCAGTTCTTC. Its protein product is CAPTTSGLLVAYNEQFF.

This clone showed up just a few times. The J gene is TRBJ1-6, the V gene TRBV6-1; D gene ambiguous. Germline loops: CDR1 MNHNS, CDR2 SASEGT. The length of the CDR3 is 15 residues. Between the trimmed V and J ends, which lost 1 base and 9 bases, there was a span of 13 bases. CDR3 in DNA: TGTGCCAGCAGTGAAGGGGTCAGTCAGGCTTCACCCCTCCACTTT. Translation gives CASSEGVSQASPLHF.

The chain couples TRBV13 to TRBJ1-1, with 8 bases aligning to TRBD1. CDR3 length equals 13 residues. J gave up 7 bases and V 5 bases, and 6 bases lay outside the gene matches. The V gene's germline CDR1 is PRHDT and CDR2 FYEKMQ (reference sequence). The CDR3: CASSRQGLGEAFF. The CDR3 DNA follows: TGTGCCAGCAGCCGACAGGGGCTCGGTGAAGCTTTCTTT.